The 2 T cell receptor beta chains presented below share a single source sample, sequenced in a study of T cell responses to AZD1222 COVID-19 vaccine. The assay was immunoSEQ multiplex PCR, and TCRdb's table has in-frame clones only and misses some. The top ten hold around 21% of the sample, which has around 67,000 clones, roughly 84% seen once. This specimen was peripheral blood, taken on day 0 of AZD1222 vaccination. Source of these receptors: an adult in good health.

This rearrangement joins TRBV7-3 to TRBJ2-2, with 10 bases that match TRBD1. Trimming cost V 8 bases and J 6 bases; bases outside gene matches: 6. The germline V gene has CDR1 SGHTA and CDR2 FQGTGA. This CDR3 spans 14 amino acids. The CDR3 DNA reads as TGTGCCAGCCGCCGACAGGGGGCGGCCGGGGAGCTGTTTTTT. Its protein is CASRRQGAAGELFF.

The DNA of the CDR3 is TGTGCCAGCAGCGTGGGGCAGGGCAACTACGAGCAGTACTTC. It encodes CASSVGQGNYEQYF. This chain joins TRBV9 and TRBJ2-7; D is perhaps TRBD1 (5 bases). The CDR3 has 14 residues. The V end lost 2 bases, the J end lost 3 bases, and 12 bases lay between the germline ends. Germline V gene sequence: CDR1 SGDLS, CDR2 YYNGEE.